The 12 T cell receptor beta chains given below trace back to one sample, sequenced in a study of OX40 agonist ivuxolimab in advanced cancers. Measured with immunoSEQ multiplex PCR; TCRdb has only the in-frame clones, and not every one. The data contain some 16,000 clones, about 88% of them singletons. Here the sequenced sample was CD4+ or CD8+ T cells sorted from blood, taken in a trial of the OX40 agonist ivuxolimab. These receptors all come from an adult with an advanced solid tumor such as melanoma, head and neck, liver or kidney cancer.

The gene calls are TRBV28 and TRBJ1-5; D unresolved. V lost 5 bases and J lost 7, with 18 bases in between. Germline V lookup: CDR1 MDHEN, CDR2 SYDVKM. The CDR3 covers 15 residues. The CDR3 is CASSLRSPARQPQHF. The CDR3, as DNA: TGTGCCAGCAGTCTTCGTTCCCCAGCGCGGCAGCCCCAGCATTTT.

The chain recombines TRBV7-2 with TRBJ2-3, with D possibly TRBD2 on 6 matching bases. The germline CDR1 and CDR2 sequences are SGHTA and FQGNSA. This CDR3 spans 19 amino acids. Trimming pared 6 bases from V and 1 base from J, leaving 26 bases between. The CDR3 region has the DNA TGTGCCAGCAGACAAAGAAGTGGGTTCTCGGCTAGCGGCACAGATACGCAGTATTTT. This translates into CASRQRSGFSASGTDTQYF.

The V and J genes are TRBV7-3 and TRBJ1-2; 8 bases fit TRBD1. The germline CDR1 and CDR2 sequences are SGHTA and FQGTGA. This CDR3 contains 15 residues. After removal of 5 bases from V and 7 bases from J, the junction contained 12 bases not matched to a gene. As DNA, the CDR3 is TGTGCCAGCAGCCCGGAGGGCAGGGGGCGGGGTGGCTACACCTTC. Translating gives CASSPEGRGRGGYTF.

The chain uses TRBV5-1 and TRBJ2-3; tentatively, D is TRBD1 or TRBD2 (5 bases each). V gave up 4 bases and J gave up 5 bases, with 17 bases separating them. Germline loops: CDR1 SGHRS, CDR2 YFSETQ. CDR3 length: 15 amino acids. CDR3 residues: CASSPVIRDGDTQYF. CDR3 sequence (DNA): TGCGCCAGCAGCCCCGTGATCAGGGACGGAGATACGCAGTATTTT.

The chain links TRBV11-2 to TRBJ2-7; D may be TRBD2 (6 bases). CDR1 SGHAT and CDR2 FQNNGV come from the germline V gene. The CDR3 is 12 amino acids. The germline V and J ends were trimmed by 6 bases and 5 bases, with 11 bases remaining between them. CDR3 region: CASRMGLDEQYF. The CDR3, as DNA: TGTGCCAGCAGGATGGGACTCGACGAGCAGTACTTC.

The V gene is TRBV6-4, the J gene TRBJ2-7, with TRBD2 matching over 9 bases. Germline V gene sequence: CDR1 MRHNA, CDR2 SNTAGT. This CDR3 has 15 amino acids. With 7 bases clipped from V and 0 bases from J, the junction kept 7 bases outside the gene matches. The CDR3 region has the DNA TGTGCCAGCATTCCTAGCGGGGCAAGCTCCTACGAGCAGTACTTC. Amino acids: CASIPSGASSYEQYF.

The CDR3 reads CASSGWTEDTQYF. The CDR3 bases are TGCGCCAGCAGTGGATGGACGGAGGATACGCAGTATTTT. The rearrangement joins TRBV10-2 to TRBJ2-3; D gene ambiguous. Germline values: CDR1 WSHSY, CDR2 SAAADI. There are 13 residues in the CDR3. Between the trimmed V and J ends, which lost 4 bases and 6 bases, there was a span of 11 bases.

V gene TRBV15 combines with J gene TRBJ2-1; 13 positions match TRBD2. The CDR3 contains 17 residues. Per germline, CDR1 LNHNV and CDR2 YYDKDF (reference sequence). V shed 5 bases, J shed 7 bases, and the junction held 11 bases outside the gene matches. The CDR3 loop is CATSGRTSGSLVNEQFF. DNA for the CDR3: TGTGCCACCAGCGGGCGGACTAGCGGGAGTCTTGTGAATGAGCAGTTCTTC.

For the CDR3, the DNA is TGTGCCAGCAGAGCCCAAGCGGGAATTTACAATGAGCAGTTCTTC. It specifies CASRAQAGIYNEQFF. This rearrangement joins TRBV19 to TRBJ2-1, with 7 bases aligning to TRBD2. V lost 9 bases to trimming and J lost 4 bases; unmatched junction nucleotides: 12. The germline V gene encodes CDR1 LNHDA and CDR2 SQIVND (reference sequence). There are 15 residues in the CDR3. Based on the CDR3 plus reference TRBV19 and TRBJ2-1, the full variable domain is DGGITQSPKYLFRKEGQNVTLSCEQNLNHDAMYWYRQDPGQGLRLIYYSQIVNDFQKGDIAEGYSVSREKKESFPLTVTSAQKNPTAFYLCASRAQAGIYNEQFFGPGTRLTVL.

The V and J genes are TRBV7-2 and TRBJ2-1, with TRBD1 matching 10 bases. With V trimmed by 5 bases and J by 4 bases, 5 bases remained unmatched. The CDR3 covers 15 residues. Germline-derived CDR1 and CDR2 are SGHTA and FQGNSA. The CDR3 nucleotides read TGTGCCAGCAGCGCCGACAGGGGGCGTTACAATGAGCAGTTCTTC. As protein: CASSADRGRYNEQFF.

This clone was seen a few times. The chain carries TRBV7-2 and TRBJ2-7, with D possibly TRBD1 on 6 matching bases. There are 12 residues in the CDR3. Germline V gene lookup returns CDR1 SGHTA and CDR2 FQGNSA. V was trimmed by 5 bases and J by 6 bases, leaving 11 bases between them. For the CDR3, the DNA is TGTGCCAGCAGCGGCAGGGGTCTCGAGCAGTACTTC. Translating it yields CASSGRGLEQYF. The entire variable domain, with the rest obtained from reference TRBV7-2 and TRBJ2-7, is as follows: GAGVSQSPSNKVTEKGKDVELRCDPISGHTALYWYRQSLGQGLEFLIYFQGNSAPDKSGLPSDRFSAERTGGSVSTLTIQRTQQEDSAVYLCASSGRGLEQYFGPGTRLTVT.

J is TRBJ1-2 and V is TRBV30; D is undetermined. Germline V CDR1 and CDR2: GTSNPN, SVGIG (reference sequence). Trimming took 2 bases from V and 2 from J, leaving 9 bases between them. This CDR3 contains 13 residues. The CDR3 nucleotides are TGTGCCTGGAGTAACGGCAGGAACTATGGCTACACCTTC. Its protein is CAWSNGRNYGYTF.